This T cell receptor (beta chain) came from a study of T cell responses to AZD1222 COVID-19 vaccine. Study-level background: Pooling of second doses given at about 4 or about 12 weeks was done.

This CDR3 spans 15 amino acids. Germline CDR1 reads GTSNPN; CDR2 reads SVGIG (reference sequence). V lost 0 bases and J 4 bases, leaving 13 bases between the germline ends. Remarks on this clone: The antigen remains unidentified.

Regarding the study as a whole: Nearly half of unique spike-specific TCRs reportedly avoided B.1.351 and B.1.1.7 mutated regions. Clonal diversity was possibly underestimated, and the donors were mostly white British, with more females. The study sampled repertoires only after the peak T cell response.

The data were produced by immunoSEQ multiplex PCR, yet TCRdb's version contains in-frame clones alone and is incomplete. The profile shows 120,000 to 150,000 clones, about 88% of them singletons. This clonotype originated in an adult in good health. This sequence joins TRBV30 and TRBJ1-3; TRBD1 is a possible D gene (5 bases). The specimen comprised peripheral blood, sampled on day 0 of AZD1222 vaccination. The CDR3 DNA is TGTGCCTGGAGTGTGGGTCAGGGTTCAGGAAACACCATATATTTT. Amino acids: CAWSVGQGSGNTIYF.